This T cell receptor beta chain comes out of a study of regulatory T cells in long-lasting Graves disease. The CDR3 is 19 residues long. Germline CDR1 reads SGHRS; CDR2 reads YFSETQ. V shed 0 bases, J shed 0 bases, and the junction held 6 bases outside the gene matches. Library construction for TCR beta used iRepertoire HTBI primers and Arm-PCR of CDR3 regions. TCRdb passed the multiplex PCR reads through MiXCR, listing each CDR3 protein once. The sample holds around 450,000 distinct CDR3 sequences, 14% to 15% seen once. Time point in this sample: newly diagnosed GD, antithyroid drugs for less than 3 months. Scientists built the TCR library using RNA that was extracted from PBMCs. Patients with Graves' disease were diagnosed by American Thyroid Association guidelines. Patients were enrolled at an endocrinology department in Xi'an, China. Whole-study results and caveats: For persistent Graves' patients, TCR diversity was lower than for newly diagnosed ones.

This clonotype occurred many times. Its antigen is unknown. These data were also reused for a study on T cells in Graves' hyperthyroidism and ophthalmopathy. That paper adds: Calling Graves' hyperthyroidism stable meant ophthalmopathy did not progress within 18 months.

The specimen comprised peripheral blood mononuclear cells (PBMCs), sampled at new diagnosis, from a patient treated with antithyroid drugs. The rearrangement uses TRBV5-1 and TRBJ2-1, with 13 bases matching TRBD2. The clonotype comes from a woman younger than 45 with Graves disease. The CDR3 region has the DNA TGCGCCAGCAGCTTGGTACTAGCGGGAGGGGTAATCTCCTACAATGAGCAGTTCTTC. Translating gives CASSLVLAGGVISYNEQFF.